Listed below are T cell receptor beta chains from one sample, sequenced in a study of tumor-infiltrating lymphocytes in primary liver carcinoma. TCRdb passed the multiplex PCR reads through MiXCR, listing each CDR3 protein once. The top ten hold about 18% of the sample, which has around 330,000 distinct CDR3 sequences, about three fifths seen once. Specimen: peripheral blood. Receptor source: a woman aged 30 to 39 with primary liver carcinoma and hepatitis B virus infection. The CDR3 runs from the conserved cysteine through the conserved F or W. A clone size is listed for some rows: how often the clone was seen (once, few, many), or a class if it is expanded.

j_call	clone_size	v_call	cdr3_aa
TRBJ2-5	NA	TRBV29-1	CSADTGGAQYF
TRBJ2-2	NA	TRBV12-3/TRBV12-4	CASIRDRGIGELFF
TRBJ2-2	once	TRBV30	CARTGGPGELFF
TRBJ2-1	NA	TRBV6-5	CTSRIGTSGRKWMSKQFF
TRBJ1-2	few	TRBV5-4	CASGGGLYGYTF
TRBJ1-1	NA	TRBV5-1	CASSLVVNTEAFF
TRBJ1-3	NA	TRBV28	CASRHTGTGNTIYF
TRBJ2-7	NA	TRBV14	CASSRWTSGTSCERYF
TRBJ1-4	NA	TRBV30	CAWSSGTGEKLFF
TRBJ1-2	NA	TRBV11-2	CDCSLGFRNYGYTF
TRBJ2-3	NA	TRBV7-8	CASSWASGRITDTQYF
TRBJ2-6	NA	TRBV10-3	CAISEFPGANALTF
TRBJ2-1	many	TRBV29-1	CSVEFTFSYNEQFF
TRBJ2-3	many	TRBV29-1	CSGGGGTFTDTQYF
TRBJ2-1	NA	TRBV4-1	CASSQAERNSYNERFF
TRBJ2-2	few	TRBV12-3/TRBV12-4	CASSLTTPGVTGELFF
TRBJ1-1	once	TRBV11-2	CASSLGEGTEAIF
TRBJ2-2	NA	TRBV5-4	CASRMTGSTGELFF
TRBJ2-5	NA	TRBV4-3	CAGSQDRGLGETQYF
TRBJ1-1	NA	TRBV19	CASRTGGGEAFF
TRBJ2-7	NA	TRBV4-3	CANSQDPRGPRERYF
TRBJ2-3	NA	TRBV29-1	CSVDGKGTDTQYF
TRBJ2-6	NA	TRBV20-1	CSARDDKGSSGANVLTF
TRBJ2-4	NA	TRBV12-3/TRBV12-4	CASSHRTGGVKNIQYF
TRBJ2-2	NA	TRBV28	CASSVGQDNTGELFF
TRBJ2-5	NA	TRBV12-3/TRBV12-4	CASRATVQETQYF
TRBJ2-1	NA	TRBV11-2	CANSYTRTSGNEQFF
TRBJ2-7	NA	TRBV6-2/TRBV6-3	CASSPIHSGRAVYEQYF
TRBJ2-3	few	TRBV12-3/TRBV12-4	CASTQTPSTDTQYF
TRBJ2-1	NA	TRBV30	CAWGKGGGSYNEQFF
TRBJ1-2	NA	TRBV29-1	CSVDRGGYGYTF
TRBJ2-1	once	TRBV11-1	CASRFRKGINEQFF
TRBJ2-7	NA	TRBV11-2	CASSPTLEESYEQYF
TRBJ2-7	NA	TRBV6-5	CASSLDRASYYEQYF
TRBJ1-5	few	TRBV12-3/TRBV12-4	CASSLEAGGAGQPQHF
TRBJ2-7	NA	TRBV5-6	CASSLNNQTWNEQYF
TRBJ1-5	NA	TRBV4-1	CASSMGQGPDQPQHF
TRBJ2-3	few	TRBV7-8	CASSLVGGKGADTQYF
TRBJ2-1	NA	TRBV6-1	CASRVGLAPDNEQFF
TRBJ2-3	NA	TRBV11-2	CAGSSSPLATSTDTQYF
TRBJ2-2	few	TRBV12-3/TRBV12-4	CASSYHTGELFF
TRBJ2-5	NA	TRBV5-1	CASTLGALARQETQYF
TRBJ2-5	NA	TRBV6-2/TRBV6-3	CVSSYSVSGSETQYF
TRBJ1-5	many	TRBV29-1	CSVGGGANQPQHF
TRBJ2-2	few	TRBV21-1	CASSNLGMYITGELFF
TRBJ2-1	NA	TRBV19	CASRTYRGNEQLF
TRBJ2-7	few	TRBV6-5	CASSYSEVQSGEQYF
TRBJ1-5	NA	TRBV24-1	CATSDSGDRGGNQPQHF
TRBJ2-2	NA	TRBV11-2	CASSLAFGQGTAGELFF
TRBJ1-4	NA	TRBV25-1	CASSPGGREKLFF
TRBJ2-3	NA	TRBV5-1	CASSMTSGSHTDTQYF
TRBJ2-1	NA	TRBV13	CASSWLGGLAARNEQFF
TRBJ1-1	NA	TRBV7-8	CASSLDGPGAFF
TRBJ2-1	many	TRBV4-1	CASSRGLAGVNEQFF
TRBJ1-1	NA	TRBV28	CASNKDMNTEAFF
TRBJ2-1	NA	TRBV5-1	CASSLGVYNEQFF
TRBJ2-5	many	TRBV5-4	CASSLRTDQETQYF
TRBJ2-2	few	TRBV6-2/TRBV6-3	CASSSYRQGNTGELFF
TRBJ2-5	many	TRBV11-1	CASSLGGKTQYF